Below, one T cell receptor (beta chain) is given with its context. The specificity of this receptor is unknown. No base quality information exists; no much larger clone differs at one position. The CDR3 regions of human TCRbeta chains were subjected to immunosequencing. On the authors' methods: Repertoire TCRs were checked for matches against a reference library of SARS-CoV-2-specific TCRs that had been generated using the MIRA antigen-specificity platform. Breadth was defined as the fraction of unique TCRs that were SARS-CoV-2-associated. Depth was defined as the fraction of total T cells that were SARS-CoV-2-associated. Using the MIRA data, every spike-specific TCR was mapped to the spike region that the TCR reacted to and assigned to either a CD4 or a CD8 class. Log10-transformed breadth and depth values were compared by one-way ANOVA with Sidak's multiple comparisons tests. The table comes from immuneACCESS by way of TCRdb, which keeps in-frame sequences with V and J called. Part of the clones is missing from these tables; in studies checked, under half for an unresolved V gene and the rest for unknown reasons. V and J calls and clone size are as listed in that table; D and trimming were resolved from the DNA. Recorded for this sample are 69,000 or so clones; 70% to 90% of them occurred a single time. The ten most abundant clones make up around 1.3% of the sample.

The CDR3 covers 13 residues, taking in both the cysteine and the phenylalanine. The DNA shown is the 39-base CDR3, in frame from base 1. Sequences SEHNR (CDR1) and FQNEAQ (CDR2) are obtained from the germline V gene (reference sequence). V and J are truncated by 3 bases and 7 bases respectively, leaving an intervening sequence of 10 bases. The data derive from a study of T cell responses to AZD1222 COVID-19 vaccine (dated by TCRdb to 2020 to 2023). Notes on the research overall: A total of 230 or so trial participants underwent TCR sequencing, of whom about 200 received two doses of AZD1222 and 26 received two doses of the MenACWY control vaccine. Trial participants were enrolled into age subgroups of 18-55, 56-69 and 70-plus years, which contained about 150, 28 and 57 TCR-sequenced participants, respectively. Summary of the overall study and its limitations: The whole spike protein was spanned by vaccine-associated CD4 TCRs, and dominant responses were seen in regions 160-218 and 743-854. Participants were mostly white British and included more females than males, and it was suggested by the authors that clonal diversity may have been underestimated. After two AZD1222 doses, spike-specific TCR breadth and depth were significantly higher than at day 0 and than in MenACWY recipients. Conclusions about previously exposed vaccinees were limited because only six AZD1222 recipients were SARS-CoV-2 seropositive at baseline. No day 14 peak-response samples were available, so repertoires were characterized only after the peak T cell response. The 56-69-year group was small, and its depth increase did not reach significance, likely because of low power. Nearly half of unique spike-specific TCRs reportedly recognized epitopes outside regions mutated in the B.1.351 and B.1.1.7 variants.

Per the publication, the time point label means: about 28 days (+/-7) after the second vaccine dose. AZD1222 recipients with second doses at about 4 weeks or about 12 weeks were pooled, because spike-specific TCR depth and breadth did not differ between schedules. Samples from vaccinated people were obtained from the UK trials COV001 and COV002, which included a single-blind randomized controlled phase 2/3 trial of AZD1222 (ChAdOx1 nCoV-19) in healthy adults. Trial participant PBMC samples were collected at day 0 and day 28 after the second dose for TCRbeta chain sequencing. The sequence came from an adult who received the AZD1222 COVID-19 vaccine. The sample here was peripheral blood, taken 28 days after the second AZD1222 dose. This chain joins TRBV7-9 to TRBJ2-4, with TRBD1 tentatively as D gene (5 bases match). In nucleotides, the sequence is TGTGCCAGCAGCTTTGTAGGGGTGAACATTCAGTACTTC. The encoded protein is CASSFVGVNIQYF.